This T cell receptor beta chain was found in a study of human thymus T cells. Genomic DNA was extracted from every available blood leukocyte. Study-level points and caveats: Within thymic and blood repertoires, V and J gene usage appeared to be biased.

Of note for this clone: Its specificity is not known.

Using immunoSEQ multiplex PCR, the repertoire was profiled, and TCRdb retains in-frame clones only, with some absent. This table holds tens of thousands of clones, 94% found once. The sequenced sample consisted of blood. The TCR comes from a boy under three years old with a congenital heart defect but otherwise immunologically healthy.

CDR3 protein: CASSYRSGSINEQYF. Written as DNA, the CDR3 is TGTGCCAGCAGTTACAGGTCAGGGAGCATAAACGAGCAGTACTTC. This chain links TRBV6-5 with TRBJ2-7; D could derive from TRBD1 or TRBD2 (5 bases each). V was shortened by 2 bases and J by 5 bases, with 16 bases between the two germline ends. Germline lookup yields CDR1 MNHEY and CDR2 SVGAGI. This CDR3 region has 15 residues.